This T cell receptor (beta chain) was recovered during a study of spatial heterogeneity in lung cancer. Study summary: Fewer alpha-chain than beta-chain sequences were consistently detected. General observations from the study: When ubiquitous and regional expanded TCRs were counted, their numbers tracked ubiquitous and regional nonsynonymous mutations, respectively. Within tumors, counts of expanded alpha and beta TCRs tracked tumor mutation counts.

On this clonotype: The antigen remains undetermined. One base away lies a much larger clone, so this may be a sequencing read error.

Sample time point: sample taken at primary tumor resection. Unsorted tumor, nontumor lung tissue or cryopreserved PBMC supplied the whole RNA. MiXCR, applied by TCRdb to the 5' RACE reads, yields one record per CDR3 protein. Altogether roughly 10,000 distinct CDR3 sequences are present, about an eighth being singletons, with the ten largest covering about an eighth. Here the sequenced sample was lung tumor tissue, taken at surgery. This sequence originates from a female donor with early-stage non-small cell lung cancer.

The CDR3 protein is CVSSPGTGGGEKLFF. The CDR3 coding sequence is TGTGTCAGCAGCCCGGGGACCGGAGGTGGTGAAAAACTGTTTTTT. This chain joins TRBV5-8 and TRBJ1-4; TRBD1 might be the D (5 bases). CDR1 SGHTS and CDR2 YDEGEE come from the germline V gene. The CDR3 runs to 15 residues.